Detailed here is one T cell receptor beta chain. This entry comes from a study of blood T cell repertoires in COVID-19. Study details: Sites in the United States, Italy and Spain provided acute and convalescent COVID-19 samples. T cells, B-cell-depleted T cells, or PBMCs supplied cDNA or gDNA.

Germline CDR1 and CDR2: SGDLS and YYNGEE. The CDR3 has 16 amino acids. The junction had 10 bases not matched to a gene; V was cut back by 3 bases and J by 7 bases. Original data processing: Reference gene primer amplification gave nucleated cell count estimates. Here immunoSEQ multiplex PCR was the method, and the copy in TCRdb shows in-frame clones only, minus some. D and trimming were read from the DNA, whereas the V and J calls and clone size are those reported in that table. The sample lists 300,000 to 450,000 clones, around 87% occurring once. Material: peripheral blood. The TCR sequence derives from a woman in her fifties or sixties with COVID-19, enrolled during active disease. The J gene is TRBJ2-2, the V gene TRBV9; 9 bases agree with TRBD1. CDR3 DNA sequence: TGTGCCAGCAGCGCCGCCGGGACAGGGTACGACGGGGAGCTGTTTTTT. Translating it yields CASSAAGTGYDGELFF. Using reference TRBV9 and TRBJ2-2 for the parts outside the CDR3, the full variable domain is DSGVTQTPKHLITATGQRVTLRCSPRSGDLSVYWYQQSLDQGLQFLIQYYNGEERAKGNILERFSAQQFPDLHSELNLSSLELGDSALYFCASSAAGTGYDGELFFGEGSRLTVL.